The T cell receptor beta chain under discussion was sequenced for a study of cytomegalovirus exposure and HLA in healthy donors. Study summary: Of several hundred genotyped donors, 75% to 90% grouped in the Caucasian-associated ancestry cluster.

This CDR3 is built from 17 residues. J gave up 6 bases and V 1 base, and 6 bases lay outside the gene matches. The germline V gene has CDR1 SQVTM and CDR2 ANQGSEA. Study-wide points: The authors listed over 150 TCR beta chains as cytomegalovirus-associated. TCR beta chains associated with HLA were, in a later analysis, more clonally expanded than equally common others.

Comment on this clone: Its matching antigen is unknown.

It was with 60 Vbeta and 13 Jbeta primers that the PCR ran. Sequenced by immunoSEQ multiplex PCR; TCRdb stores in-frame clones only, minus some. The sample carries 200,000 to 300,000 clones, 70% to 90% recorded once. The source is a woman between 35 and 50 years old in good health and CMV-seropositive. Input material: PBMCs. The V call is TRBV29-1, the J call TRBJ2-2; 15 bases line up with TRBD2. CDR3 region: CSVEGSGLAGGPGELFF. The CDR3 bases are TGCAGCGTTGAAGGCTCGGGACTAGCGGGAGGTCCCGGGGAGCTGTTTTTT.